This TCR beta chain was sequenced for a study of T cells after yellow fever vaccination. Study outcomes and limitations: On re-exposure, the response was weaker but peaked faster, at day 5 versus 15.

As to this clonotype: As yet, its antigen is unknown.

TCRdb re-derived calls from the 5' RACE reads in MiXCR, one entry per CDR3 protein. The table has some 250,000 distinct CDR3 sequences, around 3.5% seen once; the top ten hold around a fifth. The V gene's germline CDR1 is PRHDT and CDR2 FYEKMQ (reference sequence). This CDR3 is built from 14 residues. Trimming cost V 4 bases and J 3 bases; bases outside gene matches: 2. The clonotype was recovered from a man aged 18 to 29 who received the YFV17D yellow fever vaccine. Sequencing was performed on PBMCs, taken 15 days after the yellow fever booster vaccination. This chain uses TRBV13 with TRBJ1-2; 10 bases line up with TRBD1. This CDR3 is CASSWTGGDYGYTF. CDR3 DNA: TGTGCCAGCAGCTGGACAGGGGGGGACTATGGCTACACCTTC.